The clone carrying this T cell receptor beta chain was counted many times. Per the germline V gene, CDR1 is SGHRS and CDR2 is YFSETQ. Germline trimming cut 0 bases from V and 7 bases from J; bases unmatched to any gene: 7. The CDR3 consists of 16 residues. Researchers prepared the TCRbeta library using unique molecular identifiers, the study reports. TCRdb re-called the PCR reads with MiXCR, one entry per CDR3 protein. The sample gives a few hundred thousand distinct CDR3 sequences, 18% of which show up once; more than 2.5% is in the top ten. This entry is derived from a study of T-cell reconstitution after alpha-beta-depleted transplantation in children.

Sequencing was performed on PBMCs from the stem cell graft donor, taken from the stem cell graft. This receptor was identified in a human donor who donated a stem cell graft to a child with acute lymphoblastic leukemia. The J gene is TRBJ2-1, the V gene TRBV5-1, with 10 bases fitting TRBD2. The CDR3 protein is CASSLVPAGGPNEQFF. CDR3 sequence (DNA): TGCGCCAGCAGCTTGGTGCCAGCGGGAGGGCCGAATGAGCAGTTCTTC.